Below are 4 T cell receptor beta chains sequenced from a single sample in a study of T cell changes during pregnancy in multiple sclerosis. Sequenced by immunoSEQ multiplex PCR; TCRdb stores in-frame clones only, minus some. Of almost 50,000 clones detected, around 90% appear once; the ten largest clones hold approximately 10%. This material consisted of CD8+ T cells from peripheral blood mononuclear cells, taken after pregnancy. These receptors originate from a female donor with multiple sclerosis, enrolled in a pregnancy study.

V usage is TRBV19 and J usage is TRBJ1-5; D ambiguous. This CDR3 region has 14 residues. Germline V gene data show CDR1 as LNHDA and CDR2 as SQIVND (reference sequence). V lost 2 bases, J lost 6 bases, and 11 bases lay in between. CDR3 residues: CASSIPGWSQPQHF. DNA for the CDR3: TGTGCCAGTAGTATACCCGGGTGGTCTCAGCCCCAGCATTTT.

This rearrangement joins TRBV5-6 to TRBJ2-1; 7 bases are a match to TRBD1. Germline V gene lookup returns CDR1 SGHDT and CDR2 YYEEEE. This CDR3 has 14 residues. V dropped 4 bases and J dropped 2; count of bases not matched to a gene: 3. CDR3: CASSPGQAYNEQFF. The CDR3 DNA is TGTGCCAGCAGCCCCGGACAGGCCTACAATGAGCAGTTCTTC.

The V and J genes are TRBV20-1 and TRBJ1-2; a weak D match, TRBD1 (6 bases). This CDR3 spans 11 amino acids. Trimming removed 5 bases from V and 5 bases from J, with 9 bases in between. The V gene's germline CDR1 is DFQATT and CDR2 SNEGSKA (reference sequence). This CDR3 reads CSAVQGYGYTF. The CDR3 nucleotides are TGCAGTGCTGTACAGGGTTATGGCTACACCTTC.

The chain carries TRBV10-3 and TRBJ2-1, with D maybe TRBD2 (5 bases). This CDR3 region has 14 residues. V was cut by 6 bases and J by 4 bases, with 13 bases left in between. Germline assignment: CDR1 ENHRY and CDR2 SYGVKD. In DNA, the CDR3 is TGTGCCATCAGCTCGGAGGACCGATACAATGAGCAGTTCTTC. It translates to CAISSEDRYNEQFF.